These 11 T cell receptor beta chains came from one sample sequenced in a study of OX40 agonist ivuxolimab in advanced cancers. The protocol was immunoSEQ multiplex PCR, while the TCRdb copy is restricted to in-frame clones and leaves out a portion. This table has about 14,000 clones, more than 80% appearing once. The sequences come from CD4+ or CD8+ T cells sorted from blood, collected in a trial of the OX40 agonist ivuxolimab. Every receptor here comes from an adult with an advanced solid tumor such as melanoma, head and neck, liver or kidney cancer.

This clone was seen a handful of times. The chain couples TRBV19 to TRBJ1-1; TRBD1 agrees at 7 bases. The junction had 7 bases not matched to a gene; V was cut back by 5 bases and J by 4 bases. From germline, CDR1 is LNHDA and CDR2 SQIVND (reference sequence). The CDR3 is 14 residues long. The CDR3 protein is CASSLQGWGTEAFF. DNA of the CDR3: TGTGCCAGTAGTTTACAGGGGTGGGGCACTGAAGCTTTCTTT. Full variable domain (rest looked up from reference TRBV19 and TRBJ1-1): DGGITQSPKYLFRKEGQNVTLSCEQNLNHDAMYWYRQDPGQGLRLIYYSQIVNDFQKGDIAEGYSVSREKKESFPLTVTSAQKNPTAFYLCASSLQGWGTEAFFGQGTRLTVV.

J is TRBJ1-5 and V is TRBV6-1; D unclear. There are 12 residues in the CDR3. The ends were cut back, 1 base at V and 9 bases at J, with 7 bases in the middle. Germline V gives CDR1 MNHNS, CDR2 SASEGT. Here the CDR3 reads CASSEEVGPQHF. The CDR3 DNA is TGTGCCAGCAGTGAAGAAGTGGGGCCCCAGCATTTT.

The CDR3 sequence is CASSTPSETQYF. The CDR3 DNA sequence: TGTGCCAGCAGCACCCCGTCCGAGACCCAGTACTTC. The chain carries TRBV21-1 and TRBJ2-5; the table's D call of TRBD2 was not tested on the DNA. TRBV21-1 is reported as a pseudogene. The CDR3 has 12 amino acids.

The CDR3, as DNA: TGTGCCAGCAGCTTATCTAGCGGGGAAGCTGATACGCAGTATTTT. Encoded protein: CASSLSSGEADTQYF. This chain uses TRBV11-2 with TRBJ2-3; 9 bases map to TRBD2. CDR1 and CDR2 (germline): SGHAT, FQNNGV. The ends lost 2 bases at V and 6 bases at J; junction bases unmatched: 6. This CDR3 has 15 residues.

The chain combines TRBV4-1 with TRBJ2-2; weak D call: TRBD2 (5 bases). This CDR3 comprises 14 residues. Germline V lookup: CDR1 MGHRA, CDR2 YSYEKL. V lost 1 base to trimming and J lost 4 bases, with 7 bases between them. The CDR3 protein is CASSQGEFTGELFF. The CDR3 DNA follows: TGCGCCAGCAGCCAAGGGGAGTTCACCGGGGAGCTGTTTTTT.

This clone appeared a single time. The J gene is TRBJ2-2, the V gene TRBV5-4, with 8 nucleotides matching TRBD2. Germline CDR1 is SGHNT and CDR2 is YYREEE (reference sequence). The junction had 1 base not matched to a gene; V was cut back by 0 bases and J by 0 bases. This CDR3 comprises 16 residues. In DNA form, the CDR3 reads TGTGCCAGCAGCTTGGATAGCGGGGCGAACACCGGGGAGCTGTTTTTT. Amino acid sequence: CASSLDSGANTGELFF.

The V call is TRBV25-1, the J call TRBJ1-6; TRBD1 might be the D (6 bases). In germline, CDR1 is MGHDK, CDR2 SYGVNS. The CDR3 runs to 14 residues. V dropped 8 bases and J dropped 5 bases, with 13 bases sitting between them. The CDR3 here is CASGAQGDNSPLHF. DNA of the CDR3: TGTGCCAGCGGGGCACAGGGCGATAATTCACCCCTCCACTTT.

V is TRBV19 and J is TRBJ2-2; perhaps TRBD1 as D (6 bases). The V and J ends lost 8 bases and 3 bases respectively, with 19 bases between them. This CDR3 is built from 16 residues. Germline assignment: CDR1 LNHDA and CDR2 SQIVND (reference sequence). The CDR3 is CASQEATGWDTGELFF. In nucleotides, the CDR3 is TGTGCCAGTCAAGAAGCGACAGGTTGGGACACCGGGGAGCTGTTTTTT.

J is TRBJ2-3 and V is TRBV6-4; D is uncertain. Trimming took off 0 bases at V and 5 bases at J, with 6 bases between the two ends. CDR1 is MRHNA, CDR2 SNTAGT, per germline. The CDR3 runs 13 residues. This chain's CDR3 is CASSDSLLDTQYF. As DNA, the CDR3 is TGTGCCAGCAGTGACTCTCTCTTAGATACGCAGTATTTT.

The V call is TRBV7-9, the J call TRBJ2-7, with D tentatively TRBD1 or TRBD2 (5 bases each). V gave up 4 bases and J gave up 1 base, with 20 bases separating them. The germline V gene has CDR1 SEHNR and CDR2 FQNEAQ (reference sequence). CDR3 size: 17 residues. The CDR3 sequence: CASSSNPGAPSSYEQYF. The CDR3 nucleotides are TGTGCCAGCAGCTCTAACCCCGGGGCCCCTAGTTCCTACGAGCAGTACTTC.

To note about this clone: This likely traces to a read error, being one base from a far larger clone. This chain connects TRBV27 to TRBJ1-2; D unclear. The CDR3 spans 14 residues. Germline values: CDR1 MNHEY, CDR2 SMNVEV (reference sequence). V was clipped by 4 bases and J by 7 bases, with 16 bases between them. This CDR3 is CASSSGRGRGGYTF. The DNA for the CDR3 is TGTGCCAGCAGTTCCGGGAGAGGGCGTGGTGGCTACACCTTC.